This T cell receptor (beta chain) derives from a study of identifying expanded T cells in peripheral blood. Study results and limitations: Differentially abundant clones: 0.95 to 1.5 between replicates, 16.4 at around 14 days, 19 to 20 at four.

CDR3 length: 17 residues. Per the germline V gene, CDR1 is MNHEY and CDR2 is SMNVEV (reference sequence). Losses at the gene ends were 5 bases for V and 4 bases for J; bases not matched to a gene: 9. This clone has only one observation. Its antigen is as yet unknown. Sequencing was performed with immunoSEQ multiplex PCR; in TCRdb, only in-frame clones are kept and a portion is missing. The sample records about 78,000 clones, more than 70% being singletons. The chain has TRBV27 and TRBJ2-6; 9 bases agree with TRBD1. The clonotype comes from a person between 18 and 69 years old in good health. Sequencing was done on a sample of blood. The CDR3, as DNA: TGTGCCAGCAGTCGTCCCGGGACAGGGTCGGGGGCCAACGTCCTGACTTTC. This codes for CASSRPGTGSGANVLTF.